This TCR beta chain stems from a study of cytomegalovirus exposure and HLA in healthy donors. Study-wide context: Membership in the Caucasian-associated ancestry cluster was found for 65% to 85% of fewer than 450 genotyped donors.

The CDR3 is 14 amino acids. Trimming removed 5 bases from V and 3 bases from J, with 14 bases in between. From germline, CDR1 is SGHNT and CDR2 YENEEA. As regards this clone: Its specificity is not known.

Study results and limitations: CMV serostatus was the sole immune exposure information available. The productive fraction for most TCR beta V segments was about 87% or about 30% in an earlier analysis. Highly shared variants forming one cluster were likely a sequencing artifact.

PCR amplification relied on 60 Vbeta primers (plus 13 Jbeta primers). TCRdb keeps only in-frame clones here, not all; method: immunoSEQ multiplex PCR. The data contain roughly 140,000 clones, 85% of them singletons. Sequenced input: PBMCs. This TCR was sampled from a woman aged 18-29 years in good health and CMV-seronegative. The rearrangement joins TRBV11-3 to TRBJ2-7, with D tentatively TRBD1 (5 bases). The CDR3 here is CASSPQEYSYEQYF. The CDR3, as DNA: TGTGCCAGCAGCCCACAGGAATACAGCTACGAGCAGTACTTC.